The 13 T cell receptor beta chains listed next were all sequenced from one sample in a study of blood T cell repertoires in COVID-19. The data were produced by immunoSEQ multiplex PCR, yet TCRdb's version contains in-frame clones alone and is incomplete. The repertoire holds about 44,000 clones, with just over 90% as singletons. Sequenced material: peripheral blood. The receptors originated from a man aged 50-59 years with COVID-19, enrolled during active disease.

The sample holds a few counts of this clone. The rearrangement joins TRBV2 to TRBJ2-3; D ambiguous. There are 15 residues in the CDR3. The V gene's germline CDR1 is SNHLY and CDR2 FYNNEI. V lost 0 bases to trimming and J lost 0 bases, with 7 bases between them. The CDR3 DNA sequence: TGTGCCAGCAGTGAAGCGGAGATAAGCACAGATACGCAGTATTTT. Its translation: CASSEAEISTDTQYF.

Here the CDR3 DNA reads TGTGCCAGCAGCTATGAGGGCTTGGGGTACCAAGAGACCCAGTACTTC. This translates into CASSYEGLGYQETQYF. This chain uses TRBV7-8 with TRBJ2-5; D might be TRBD2 (5 bases). Germline CDR1 SGHVS, CDR2 FQNEAQ. CDR3 length: 16 residues. V was pared by 4 bases and J by 0 bases, with 15 bases between.

This chain joins TRBV28 and TRBJ2-1; TRBD1 matches 7 bases. Germline CDR1 is MDHEN and CDR2 is SYDVKM. The CDR3 runs to 15 residues. J lost 10 bases, V lost 4 bases, and 13 bases had no gene match. The CDR3 protein is CASSSRAYRGGEQFF. In nucleotides, the CDR3 is TGTGCCAGCAGTTCCCGAGCTTACAGGGGCGGAGAGCAGTTCTTC.

This clone has only one observation. The rearrangement uses TRBV29-1 and TRBJ2-7; the match to TRBD2 covers 8 bases. CDR1 and CDR2 from the germline V gene are SQVTM and ANQGSEA. Unmatched junction bases numbered 3, after V lost 4 bases and J lost 1 base. The CDR3 is 13 residues long. CDR3 amino acids: CSVGAGGSYEQYF. CDR3 DNA sequence: TGCAGCGTTGGGGCGGGAGGTTCCTACGAGCAGTACTTC.

The chain employs TRBV5-1 and TRBJ1-1; 9 nucleotides match TRBD1. Germline CDR1 reads SGHRS; CDR2 reads YFSETQ. The J segment lost 0 bases and the V segment lost 1 base, leaving 7 bases of the junction unmatched. The CDR3 runs to 17 residues. In DNA form, the CDR3 reads TGCGCCAGCAGCTTGCCCCGTGGGACAGGGATGAACACTGAAGCTTTCTTT. Translated: CASSLPRGTGMNTEAFF.

The rearrangement joins TRBV11-1 to TRBJ2-7, with TRBD1 matching over 7 bases. Germline CDR1 SGHAT, CDR2 FQDESV (reference sequence). V lost 5 bases and J lost 2; bases outside the gene matches: 12. CDR3 size: 16 residues. The CDR3 nucleotides read TGTGCCAGCAGCCCCCGCCGGGGACAGACTGCCTACGAGCAGTACTTC. It yields the protein CASSPRRGQTAYEQYF.

The chain links TRBV4-3 to TRBJ2-2, with 8 bases aligning to TRBD2. This CDR3 comprises 17 residues. CDR1 and CDR2 (germline): LGHNA, YSLEER. V shed 3 bases, J shed 0 bases, and the junction held 6 bases outside the gene matches. The CDR3 loop reads CASSQPVGLANTGELFF. For the CDR3, the DNA is TGCGCCAGCAGCCAGCCTGTGGGACTAGCGAACACCGGGGAGCTGTTTTTT.

CDR3 sequence: CASSWTGSGGYTF. CDR3 in DNA: TGTGCCAGCAGCTGGACAGGGTCTGGTGGCTACACCTTC. The J gene is TRBJ1-2, the V gene TRBV7-9; TRBD1 aligns across 8 bases. Germline V CDR1 and CDR2: SEHNR, FQNEAQ (reference sequence). This CDR3 contains 13 residues. The ends lost 4 bases at V and 7 bases at J; junction bases unmatched: 5.

V and J are TRBV19 and TRBJ2-1, with D perhaps TRBD2 (7 bases). Trimming left V 3 bases short and J 7 bases short, with 22 bases between. The CDR3 runs to 17 residues. Germline V gene data show CDR1 as LNHDA and CDR2 as SQIVND (reference sequence). This CDR3 reads CASSIRHGGQGVNEQFF. Written as DNA, the CDR3 is TGTGCCAGTAGTATCCGCCACGGGGGGCAGGGAGTTAATGAGCAGTTCTTC.

The chain has TRBV5-4 and TRBJ1-4; possible D gene TRBD1, 5 bases. Trimming cost V 0 bases and J 0 bases, with 12 bases left between them. Looked up from germline, CDR1 is SGHNT and CDR2 is YYREEE (reference sequence). The length of the CDR3 is 17 residues. The CDR3: CASSLAGSGATNEKLFF. CDR3 DNA sequence: TGTGCCAGCAGCTTGGCTGGGTCGGGGGCAACTAATGAAAAACTGTTTTTT.

The chain recombines TRBV7-9 with TRBJ2-7, with a tentative D call TRBD1 (5 bases). The CDR3 extends over 16 amino acids. Trimming cost V 6 bases and J 4 bases, with 22 bases left between them. Germline V gene sequence: CDR1 SEHNR, CDR2 FQNEAQ (reference sequence). The CDR3 loop is CASSSQAQGLSYEQYF. The CDR3 bases are TGTGCCAGCAGTTCCCAGGCCCAGGGCCTCTCGTACGAGCAGTACTTC.

V usage is TRBV4-2 and J usage is TRBJ2-5; 7 positions match TRBD2. The CDR3 runs to 16 residues. CDR1 is LGHNA, CDR2 YNFKEQ, per germline. The trim removed 0 bases at V and 6 bases at J, leaving 10 bases unmatched. The CDR3 reads CASSQEGEGVLQTQYF. In nucleotides, the CDR3 is TGTGCCAGCAGCCAAGAGGGGGAGGGAGTCTTGCAGACCCAGTACTTC.

V and J are TRBV4-3 and TRBJ2-2; D might be TRBD2 (5 bases). The CDR3 loop spans 15 amino acids. Trimming left V 0 bases short and J 7 bases short, with 12 bases between. Germline CDR1 reads LGHNA; CDR2 reads YSLEER. DNA of the CDR3: TGCGCCAGCAGCCAAGATTCTAGCCGTGGCGGGGAGCTGTTTTTT. Protein sequence: CASSQDSSRGGELFF.